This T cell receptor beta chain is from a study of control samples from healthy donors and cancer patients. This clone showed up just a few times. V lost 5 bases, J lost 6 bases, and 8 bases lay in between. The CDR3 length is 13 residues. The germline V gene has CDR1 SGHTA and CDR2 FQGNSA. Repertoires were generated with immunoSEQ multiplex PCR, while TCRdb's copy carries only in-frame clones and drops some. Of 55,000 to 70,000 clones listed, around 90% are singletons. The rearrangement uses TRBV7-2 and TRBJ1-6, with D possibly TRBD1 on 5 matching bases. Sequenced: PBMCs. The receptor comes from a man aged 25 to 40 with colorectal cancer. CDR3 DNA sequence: TGTGCCAGCAGCCCCGACAGTAATTCACCCCTCCACTTT. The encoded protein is CASSPDSNSPLHF. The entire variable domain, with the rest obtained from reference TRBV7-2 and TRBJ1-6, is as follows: GAGVSQSPSNKVTEKGKDVELRCDPISGHTALYWYRQSLGQGLEFLIYFQGNSAPDKSGLPSDRFSAERTGGSVSTLTIQRTQQEDSAVYLCASSPDSNSPLHFGNGTRLTVT.